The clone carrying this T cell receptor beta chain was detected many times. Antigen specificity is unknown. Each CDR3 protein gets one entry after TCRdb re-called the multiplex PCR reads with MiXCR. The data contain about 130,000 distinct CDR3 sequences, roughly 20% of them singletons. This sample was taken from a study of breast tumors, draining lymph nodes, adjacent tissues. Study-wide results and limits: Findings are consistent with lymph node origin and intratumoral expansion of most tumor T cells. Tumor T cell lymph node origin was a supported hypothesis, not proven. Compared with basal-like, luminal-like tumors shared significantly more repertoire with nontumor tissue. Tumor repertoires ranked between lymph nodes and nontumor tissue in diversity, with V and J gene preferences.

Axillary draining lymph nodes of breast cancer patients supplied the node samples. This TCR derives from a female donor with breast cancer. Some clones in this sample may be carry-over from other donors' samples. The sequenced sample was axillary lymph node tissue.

CDR3 amino acids: CASSPDRVNYGYTF. The CDR3 nucleotides read TGTGCCAGCAGTCCGGACAGGGTTAACTATGGCTACACCTTC. This sequence joins TRBV12-3 or TRBV12-4 and TRBJ1-2; 8 bases are a match to TRBD1. The CDR3 is made up of 14 amino acids. V trimming: 5 bases; J trimming: 1 base; junction bases outside the gene matches: 3.